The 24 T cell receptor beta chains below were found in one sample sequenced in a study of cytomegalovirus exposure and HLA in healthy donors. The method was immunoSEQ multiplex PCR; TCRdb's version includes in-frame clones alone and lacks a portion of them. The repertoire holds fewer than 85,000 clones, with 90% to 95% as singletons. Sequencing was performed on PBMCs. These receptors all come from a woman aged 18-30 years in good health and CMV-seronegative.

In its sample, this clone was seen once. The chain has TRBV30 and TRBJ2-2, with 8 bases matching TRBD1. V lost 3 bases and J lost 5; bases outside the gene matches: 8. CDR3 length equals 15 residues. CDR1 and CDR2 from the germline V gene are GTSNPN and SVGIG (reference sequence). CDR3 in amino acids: CAWRLWTGTTGELFF. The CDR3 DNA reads TGTGCCTGGAGGCTTTGGACAGGGACGACCGGGGAGCTGTTTTTT.

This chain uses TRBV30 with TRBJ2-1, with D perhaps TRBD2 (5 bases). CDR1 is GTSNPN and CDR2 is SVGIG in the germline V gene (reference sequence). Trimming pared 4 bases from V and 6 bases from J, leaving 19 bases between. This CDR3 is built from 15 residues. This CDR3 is CAWNEWEIPTNEQFF. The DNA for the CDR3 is TGTGCCTGGAATGAATGGGAGATTCCGACCAATGAGCAGTTCTTC.

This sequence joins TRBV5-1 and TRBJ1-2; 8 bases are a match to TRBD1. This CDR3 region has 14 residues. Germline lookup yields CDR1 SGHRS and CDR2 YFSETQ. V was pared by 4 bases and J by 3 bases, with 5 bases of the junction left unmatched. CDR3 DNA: TGCGCCAGCAGCCTCATGGGACAGGACTATGGCTACACCTTC. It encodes CASSLMGQDYGYTF.

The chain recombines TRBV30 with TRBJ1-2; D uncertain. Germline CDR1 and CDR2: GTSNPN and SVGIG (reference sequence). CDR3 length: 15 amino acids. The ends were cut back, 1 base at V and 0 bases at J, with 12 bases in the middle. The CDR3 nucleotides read TGTGCCTGGAGTGGAAGTCTAGGAGCTAACTATGGCTACACCTTC. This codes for CAWSGSLGANYGYTF.

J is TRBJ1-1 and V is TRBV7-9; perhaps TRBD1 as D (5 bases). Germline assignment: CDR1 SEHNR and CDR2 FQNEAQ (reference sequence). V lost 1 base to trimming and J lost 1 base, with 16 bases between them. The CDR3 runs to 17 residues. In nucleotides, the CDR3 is TGTGCCAGCAGCTTAGAGGCCAGGGAAGTCGCGAACACTGAAGCTTTCTTT. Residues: CASSLEAREVANTEAFF.

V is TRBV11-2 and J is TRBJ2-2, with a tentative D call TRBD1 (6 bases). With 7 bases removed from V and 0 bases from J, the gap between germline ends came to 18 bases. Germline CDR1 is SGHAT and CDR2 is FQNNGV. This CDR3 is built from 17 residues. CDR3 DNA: TGTGCCAGCACCCTAAAACAGGGCCTCACGAACACCGGGGAGCTGTTTTTT. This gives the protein CASTLKQGLTNTGELFF.

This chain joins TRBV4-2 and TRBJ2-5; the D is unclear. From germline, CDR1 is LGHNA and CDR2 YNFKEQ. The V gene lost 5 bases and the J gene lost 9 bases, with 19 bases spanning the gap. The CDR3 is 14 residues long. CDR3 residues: CASSARVLGEAQYF. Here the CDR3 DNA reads TGTGCCAGCAGCGCCCGGGTGCTGGGTGAGGCCCAGTACTTC.

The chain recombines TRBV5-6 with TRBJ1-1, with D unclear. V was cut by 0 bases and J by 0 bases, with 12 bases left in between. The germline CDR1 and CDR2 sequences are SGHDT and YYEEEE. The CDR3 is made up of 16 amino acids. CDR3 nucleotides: TGTGCCAGCAGCTTGGGAGGGATTTTAATGAACACTGAAGCTTTCTTT. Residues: CASSLGGILMNTEAFF.

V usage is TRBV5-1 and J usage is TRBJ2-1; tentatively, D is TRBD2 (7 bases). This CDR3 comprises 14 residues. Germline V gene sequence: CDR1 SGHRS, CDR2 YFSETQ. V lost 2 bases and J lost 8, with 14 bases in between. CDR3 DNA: TGCGCCAGCAGCTTCCGGGGGGCAGACCATGAGCAGTTCTTC. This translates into CASSFRGADHEQFF.

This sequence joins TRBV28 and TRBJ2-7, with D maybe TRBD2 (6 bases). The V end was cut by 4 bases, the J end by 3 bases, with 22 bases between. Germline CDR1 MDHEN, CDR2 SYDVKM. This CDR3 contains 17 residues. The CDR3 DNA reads TGTGCCAGCAGTTCCCCGAGGCGGGGTGGCGGATTCTACGAGCAGTACTTC. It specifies CASSSPRRGGGFYEQYF.

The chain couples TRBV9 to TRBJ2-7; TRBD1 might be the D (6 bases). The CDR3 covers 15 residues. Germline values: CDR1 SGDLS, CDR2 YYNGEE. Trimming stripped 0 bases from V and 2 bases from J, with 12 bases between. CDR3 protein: CASSVGTAVTYEQYF. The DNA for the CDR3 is TGTGCCAGCAGCGTAGGGACAGCGGTCACCTACGAGCAGTACTTC. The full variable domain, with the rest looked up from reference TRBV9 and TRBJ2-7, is DSGVTQTPKHLITATGQRVTLRCSPRSGDLSVYWYQQSLDQGLQFLIQYYNGEERAKGNILERFSAQQFPDLHSELNLSSLELGDSALYFCASSVGTAVTYEQYFGPGTRLTVT.

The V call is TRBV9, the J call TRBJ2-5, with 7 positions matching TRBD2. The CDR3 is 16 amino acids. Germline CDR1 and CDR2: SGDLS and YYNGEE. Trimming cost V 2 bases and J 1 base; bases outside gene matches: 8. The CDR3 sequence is CASSVRSGAVQETQYF. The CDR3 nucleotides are TGTGCCAGCAGCGTTAGGAGCGGGGCTGTCCAAGAGACCCAGTACTTC.

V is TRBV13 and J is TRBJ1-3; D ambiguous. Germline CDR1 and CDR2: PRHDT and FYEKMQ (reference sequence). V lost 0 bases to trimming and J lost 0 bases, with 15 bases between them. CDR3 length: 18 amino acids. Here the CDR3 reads CASSLGIPFTDSGNTIYF. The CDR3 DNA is TGTGCCAGCAGCTTAGGGATCCCCTTTACAGACTCTGGAAACACCATATATTTT.

This CDR3 reads CASSSAGTGNSYEQYF. The CDR3, as DNA: TGTGCCAGCAGCTCGGCCGGGACAGGGAACTCCTACGAGCAGTACTTC. This chain uses TRBV7-9 with TRBJ2-7; TRBD1 aligns across 9 bases. The germline V gene encodes CDR1 SEHNR and CDR2 FQNEAQ (reference sequence). V was pared by 4 bases and J by 0 bases, with 7 bases of the junction left unmatched. The CDR3 spans 16 residues. The full variable domain, completed using reference TRBV7-9 and TRBJ2-7, is DTGVSQNPRHKITKRGQNVTFRCDPISEHNRLYWYRQTLGQGPEFLTYFQNEAQLEKSRLLSDRFSAERPKGSFSTLEIQRTEQGDSAMYLCASSSAGTGNSYEQYFGPGTRLTVT.

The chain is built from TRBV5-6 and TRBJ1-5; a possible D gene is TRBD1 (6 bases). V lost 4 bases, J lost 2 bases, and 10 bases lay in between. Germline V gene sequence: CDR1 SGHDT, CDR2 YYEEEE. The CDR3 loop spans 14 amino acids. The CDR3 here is CASSPNRGNQPQHF. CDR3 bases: TGTGCCAGCAGCCCTAACAGGGGCAATCAGCCCCAGCATTTT.

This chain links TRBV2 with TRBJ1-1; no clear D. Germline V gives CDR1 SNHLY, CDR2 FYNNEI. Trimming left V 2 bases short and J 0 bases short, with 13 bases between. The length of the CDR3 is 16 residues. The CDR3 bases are TGTGCCAGCAGTGAAACTGTTTGGTACCTGAACACTGAAGCTTTCTTT. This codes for CASSETVWYLNTEAFF.

In nucleotides, the CDR3 is TGTGCCAGCAGTGTAACGGTCTACACCTTC. As protein: CASSVTVYTF. J is TRBJ1-2 and V is TRBV6-6; D ambiguous. Germline V gives CDR1 MNHNY, CDR2 SVGAGI (reference sequence). Trimming removed 5 bases from V and 10 bases from J, with 8 bases in between. The CDR3 totals 10 residues.

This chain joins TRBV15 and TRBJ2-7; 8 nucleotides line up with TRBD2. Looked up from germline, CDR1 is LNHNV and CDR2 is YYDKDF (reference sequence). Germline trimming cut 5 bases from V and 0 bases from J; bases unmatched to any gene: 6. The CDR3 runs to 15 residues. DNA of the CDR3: TGTGCCACCAGCCCCCGAGCGGGGGCCTCCTACGAGCAGTACTTC. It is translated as CATSPRAGASYEQYF.

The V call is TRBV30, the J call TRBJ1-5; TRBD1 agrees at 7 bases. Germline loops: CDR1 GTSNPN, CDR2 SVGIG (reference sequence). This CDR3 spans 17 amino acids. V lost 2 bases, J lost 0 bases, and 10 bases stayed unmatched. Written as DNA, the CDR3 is TGTGCCTGGAGTATGAAGGGGGCTGAAATTAGCAATCAGCCCCAGCATTTT. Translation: CAWSMKGAEISNQPQHF.

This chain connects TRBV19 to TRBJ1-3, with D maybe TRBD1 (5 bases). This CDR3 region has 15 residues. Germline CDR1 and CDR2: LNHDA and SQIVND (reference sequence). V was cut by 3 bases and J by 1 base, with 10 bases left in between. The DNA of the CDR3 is TGTGCCAGTAGTATTAGTGCAGGGTCTGGAAACACCATATATTTT. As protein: CASSISAGSGNTIYF.

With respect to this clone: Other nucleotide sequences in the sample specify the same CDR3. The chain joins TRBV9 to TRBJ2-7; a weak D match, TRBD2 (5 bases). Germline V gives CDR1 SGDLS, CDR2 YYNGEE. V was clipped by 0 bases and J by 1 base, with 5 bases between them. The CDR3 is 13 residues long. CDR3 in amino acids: CASSVGGSYEQYF. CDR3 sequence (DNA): TGTGCCAGCAGCGTAGGAGGGTCCTACGAGCAGTACTTC.

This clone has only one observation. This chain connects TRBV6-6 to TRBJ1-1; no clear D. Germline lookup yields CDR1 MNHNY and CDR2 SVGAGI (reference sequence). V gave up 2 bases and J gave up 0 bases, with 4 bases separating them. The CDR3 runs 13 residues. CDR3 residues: CASSYELNTEAFF. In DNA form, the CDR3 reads TGTGCCAGCAGTTACGAGTTGAACACTGAAGCTTTCTTT.

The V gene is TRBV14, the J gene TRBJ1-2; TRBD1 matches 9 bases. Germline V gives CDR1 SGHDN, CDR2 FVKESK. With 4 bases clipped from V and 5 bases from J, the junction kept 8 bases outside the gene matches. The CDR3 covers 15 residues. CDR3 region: CASSLILGQGYGYTF. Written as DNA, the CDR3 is TGTGCCAGCAGCCTTATTCTTGGACAGGGGTATGGCTACACCTTC.

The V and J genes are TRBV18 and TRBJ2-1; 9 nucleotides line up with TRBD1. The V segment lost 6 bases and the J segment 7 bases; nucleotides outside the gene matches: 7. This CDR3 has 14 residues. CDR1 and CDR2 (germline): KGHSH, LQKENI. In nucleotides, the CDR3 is TGTGCCAGCTCCGCGGGGACAGGGTTTAATGAGCAGTTCTTC. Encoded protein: CASSAGTGFNEQFF.